The 8 T cell receptor beta chains below all came from one sample that was sequenced in a study of early T cells in non-severe SARS-CoV-2 infection. Each CDR3 protein is one row after TCRdb ran MiXCR on the 5' RACE reads. The sample contains roughly 75,000 distinct CDR3 sequences, approximately 12% of which appear only once. The sequencing input was whole blood. These receptors were taken from an adult who was a healthcare worker with PCR-confirmed SARS-CoV-2 infection or an uninfected control (not recorded which).

This clonotype was seen a handful of times. The chain employs TRBV27 and TRBJ1-2; D call uncertain. Germline V gene data show CDR1 as MNHEY and CDR2 as SMNVEV (reference sequence). This CDR3 spans 13 amino acids. CDR3 amino acids: CATTDDPNYGYTF. In nucleotides, the CDR3 is TGTGCTACGACGGACGACCCTAACTATGGCTACACCTTC.

The gene calls are TRBV3-1 and TRBJ1-1; D gene unclear. The CDR3 has 12 amino acids. V dropped 1 base and J dropped 3 bases, with 3 bases sitting between them. Germline lookup yields CDR1 LGHDT and CDR2 YNNKEL (reference sequence). The chain's CDR3 is CASSQVHTEAFF. In DNA form, the CDR3 reads TGTGCCAGCAGCCAAGTACACACTGAAGCTTTCTTT.

The chain couples TRBV20-1 to TRBJ2-3; 10 bases fit TRBD1. Losses at the gene ends were 5 bases for V and 9 bases for J; bases not matched to a gene: 14. The CDR3 consists of 15 residues. The germline V gene encodes CDR1 DFQATT and CDR2 SNEGSKA (reference sequence). Written as DNA, the CDR3 is TGCAGTGCTGTTACCTCCGGGACAGGGGAGAAGACGCAGTATTTT. This encodes CSAVTSGTGEKTQYF.

There are many counts of this clonotype. The chain couples TRBV28 to TRBJ1-1; D is undetermined. This CDR3 region has 14 residues. Looked up from germline, CDR1 is MDHEN and CDR2 is SYDVKM. The V and J ends lost 4 bases and 4 bases respectively, with 13 bases between them. CDR3 amino acids: CASSSLVSGTEAFF. Here the CDR3 DNA reads TGTGCCAGCAGTTCCCTGGTCAGTGGCACTGAAGCTTTCTTT.

This clonotype was counted a few times. This sequence joins TRBV21-1 and TRBJ2-5; TRBD1, the D gene given by the table, was not confirmed from the DNA. TRBV21-1 is flagged as a pseudogene. The CDR3 contains 17 residues. CDR3 protein: CASSAHTGPGGFETQYF. The CDR3 region has the DNA TGTGCCAGCAGCGCCCATACCGGTCCAGGGGGGTTCGAGACCCAGTACTTC.

The chain uses TRBV2 and TRBJ2-5; no definite D call. CDR3 size: 13 residues. CDR1 is SNHLY, CDR2 FYNNEI, per germline. V dropped 7 bases and J dropped 2 bases, with 11 bases sitting between them. CDR3 nucleotides: TGTGCCAGCACCCTGGCCCTACAAGAGACCCAGTACTTC. Its protein product is CASTLALQETQYF. The complete variable domain, with remaining parts taken from reference TRBV2 and TRBJ2-5, reads EPEVTQTPSHQVTQMGQEVILRCVPISNHLYFYWYRQILGQKVEFLVSFYNNEISEKSEIFDDQFSVERPDGSNFTLKIRSTKLEDSAMYFCASTLALQETQYFGPGTRLLVL.

This clonotype was observed many times. The chain couples TRBV20-1 to TRBJ2-3; 9 bases are a match to TRBD2. Germline loops: CDR1 DFQATT, CDR2 SNEGSKA (reference sequence). With 1 base clipped from V and 1 base from J, the junction kept 9 bases outside the gene matches. The CDR3 has 17 amino acids. The CDR3 is CSARGRSGSGGTDTQYF. DNA for the CDR3: TGCAGTGCTAGAGGTCGTAGCGGGAGTGGGGGCACAGATACGCAGTATTTT.

This clonotype has only a few counts. CDR3 protein: CASSFRGLIAGSSSYNEQFF. For the CDR3, the DNA is TGTGCCAGCAGTTTTCGAGGTTTGATAGCGGGAAGTAGCTCCTACAATGAGCAGTTCTTC. The genes are TRBV28 and TRBJ2-1; 8 positions agree with TRBD2. The V gene end was trimmed by 3 bases and the J gene end by 0 bases; junction bases not matched to a gene: 16. Germline V gene lookup returns CDR1 MDHEN and CDR2 SYDVKM. CDR3 length: 20 amino acids.